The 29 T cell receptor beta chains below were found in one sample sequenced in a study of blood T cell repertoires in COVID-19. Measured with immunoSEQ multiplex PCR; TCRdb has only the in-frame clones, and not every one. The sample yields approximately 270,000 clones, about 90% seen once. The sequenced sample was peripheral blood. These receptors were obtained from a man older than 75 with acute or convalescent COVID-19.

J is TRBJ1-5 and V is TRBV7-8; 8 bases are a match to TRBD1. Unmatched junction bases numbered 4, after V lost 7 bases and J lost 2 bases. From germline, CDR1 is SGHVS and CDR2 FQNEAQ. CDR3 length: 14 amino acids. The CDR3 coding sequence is TGTGCCAGCACTACAGGGGGTCGCAATCAGCCCCAGCATTTT. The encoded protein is CASTTGGRNQPQHF. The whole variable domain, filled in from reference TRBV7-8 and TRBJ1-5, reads GAGVSQSPRYKVAKRGQDVALRCDPISGHVSLFWYQQALGQGPEFLTYFQNEAQLDKSGLPSDRFFAERPEGSVSTLKIQRTQQEDSAVYLCASTTGGRNQPQHFGDGTRLSIL.

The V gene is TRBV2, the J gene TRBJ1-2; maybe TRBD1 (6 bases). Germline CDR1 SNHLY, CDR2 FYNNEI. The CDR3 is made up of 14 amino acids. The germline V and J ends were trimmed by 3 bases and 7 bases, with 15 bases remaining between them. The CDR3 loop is CASSDSWRGGGYTF. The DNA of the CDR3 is TGTGCCAGCAGTGACTCCTGGAGGGGGGGTGGCTACACCTTC. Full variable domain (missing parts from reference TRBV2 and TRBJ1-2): EPEVTQTPSHQVTQMGQEVILRCVPISNHLYFYWYRQILGQKVEFLVSFYNNEISEKSEIFDDQFSVERPDGSNFTLKIRSTKLEDSAMYFCASSDSWRGGGYTFGSGTRLTVV.

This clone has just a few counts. The chain's CDR3 is CASSSGGVSYNEQFF. In DNA, the CDR3 is TGTGCCAGCAGTTCCGGGGGAGTCTCCTACAATGAGCAGTTCTTC. This chain links TRBV6-5 with TRBJ2-1; the D gene is possibly TRBD2 (6 bases). This CDR3 is 15 amino acids long. V was shortened by 4 bases and J by 0 bases, with 10 bases between the two germline ends. Germline V lookup: CDR1 MNHEY, CDR2 SVGAGI.

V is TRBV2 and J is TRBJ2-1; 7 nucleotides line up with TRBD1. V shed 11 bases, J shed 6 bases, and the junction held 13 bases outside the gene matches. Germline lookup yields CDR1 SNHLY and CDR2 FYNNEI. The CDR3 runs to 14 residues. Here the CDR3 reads CAASPDRAFNEQFF. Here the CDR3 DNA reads TGTGCCGCTAGCCCCGACAGGGCTTTCAATGAGCAGTTCTTC. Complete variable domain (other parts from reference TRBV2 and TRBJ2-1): EPEVTQTPSHQVTQMGQEVILRCVPISNHLYFYWYRQILGQKVEFLVSFYNNEISEKSEIFDDQFSVERPDGSNFTLKIRSTKLEDSAMYFCAASPDRAFNEQFFGPGTRLTVL.

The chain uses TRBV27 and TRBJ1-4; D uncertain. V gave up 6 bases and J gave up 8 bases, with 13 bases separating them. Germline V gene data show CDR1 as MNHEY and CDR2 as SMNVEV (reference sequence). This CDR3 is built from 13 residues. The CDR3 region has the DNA TGTGCCAGCAGACCCCAACGCGGGGAAAAACTGTTTTTT. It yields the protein CASRPQRGEKLFF.

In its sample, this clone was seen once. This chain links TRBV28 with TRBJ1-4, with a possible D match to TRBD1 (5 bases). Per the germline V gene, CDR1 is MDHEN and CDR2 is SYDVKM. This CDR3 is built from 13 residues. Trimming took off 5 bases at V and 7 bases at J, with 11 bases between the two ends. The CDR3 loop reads CASSPGGGEKLFF. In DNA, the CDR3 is TGTGCCAGCAGTCCCGGGGGGGGTGAAAAACTGTTTTTT.

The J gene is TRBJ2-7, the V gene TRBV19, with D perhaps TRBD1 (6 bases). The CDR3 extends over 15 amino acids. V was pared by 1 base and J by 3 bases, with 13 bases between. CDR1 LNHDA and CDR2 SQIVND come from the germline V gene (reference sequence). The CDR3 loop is CASSIGNRVIYEQYF. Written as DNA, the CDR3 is TGTGCCAGTAGTATAGGTAACAGGGTGATCTACGAGCAGTACTTC.

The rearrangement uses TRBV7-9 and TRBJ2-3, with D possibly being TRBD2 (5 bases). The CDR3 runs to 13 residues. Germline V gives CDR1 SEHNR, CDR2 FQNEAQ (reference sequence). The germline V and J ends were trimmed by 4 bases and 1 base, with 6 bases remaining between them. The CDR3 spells CASSWGGTDTQYF. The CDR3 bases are TGTGCCAGCAGCTGGGGAGGCACAGATACGCAGTATTTT.

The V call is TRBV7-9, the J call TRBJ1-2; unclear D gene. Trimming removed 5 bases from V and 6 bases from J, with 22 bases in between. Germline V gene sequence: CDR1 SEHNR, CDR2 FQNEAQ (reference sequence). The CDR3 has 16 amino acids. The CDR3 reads CASSHPLGESDHGYTF. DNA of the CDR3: TGTGCCAGCAGCCATCCCCTCGGGGAATCTGATCATGGCTACACCTTC.

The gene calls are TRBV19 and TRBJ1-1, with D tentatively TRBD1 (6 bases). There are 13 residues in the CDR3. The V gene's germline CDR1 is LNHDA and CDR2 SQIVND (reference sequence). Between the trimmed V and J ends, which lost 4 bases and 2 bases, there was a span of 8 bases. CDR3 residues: CASSNRENTEAFF. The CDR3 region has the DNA TGTGCCAGTAGTAACAGGGAAAACACTGAAGCTTTCTTT.

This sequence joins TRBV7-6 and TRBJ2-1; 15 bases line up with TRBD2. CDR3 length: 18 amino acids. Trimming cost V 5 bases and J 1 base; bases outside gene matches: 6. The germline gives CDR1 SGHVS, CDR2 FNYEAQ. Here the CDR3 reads CASSRGLAGGSSYNEQFF. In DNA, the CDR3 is TGTGCCAGCAGCAGGGGACTAGCGGGAGGTTCGTCCTACAATGAGCAGTTCTTC.

The CDR3 DNA follows: TGTGCCAGCAGCGTGAAGAGGGCCGAGAACACCGGGGAGCTGTTTTTT. As protein: CASSVKRAENTGELFF. This chain links TRBV9 with TRBJ2-2, with D possibly TRBD2 on 5 matching bases. This CDR3 has 16 residues. From germline, CDR1 is SGDLS and CDR2 YYNGEE. V lost 2 bases and J 1 base, leaving 12 bases between the germline ends.

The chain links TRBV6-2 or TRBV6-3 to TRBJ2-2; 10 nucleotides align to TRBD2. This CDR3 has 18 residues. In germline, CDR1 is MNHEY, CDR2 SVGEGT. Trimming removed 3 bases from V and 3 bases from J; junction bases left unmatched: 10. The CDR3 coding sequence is TGTGCCAGCAGTTATTCATATCCTAGCGGGAGATACACCGGGGAGCTGTTTTTT. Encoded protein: CASSYSYPSGRYTGELFF.

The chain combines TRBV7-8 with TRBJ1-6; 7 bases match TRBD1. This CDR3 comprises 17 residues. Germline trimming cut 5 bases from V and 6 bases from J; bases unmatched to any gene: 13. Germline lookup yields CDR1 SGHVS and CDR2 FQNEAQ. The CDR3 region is CASSPGTVGWGNSPLHF. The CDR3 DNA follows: TGTGCCAGCAGCCCGGGGACAGTCGGTTGGGGTAATTCACCCCTCCACTTT.

CDR3 in DNA: TGTGCCAGCAGCTTAGGAGGGACGGAGACCCAGTACTTC. It specifies CASSLGGTETQYF. This chain connects TRBV7-3 to TRBJ2-5; possible D gene TRBD2, 6 bases. Germline loops: CDR1 SGHTA, CDR2 FQGTGA. V lost 2 bases and J 5 bases, leaving 9 bases between the germline ends. The CDR3 contains 13 residues.

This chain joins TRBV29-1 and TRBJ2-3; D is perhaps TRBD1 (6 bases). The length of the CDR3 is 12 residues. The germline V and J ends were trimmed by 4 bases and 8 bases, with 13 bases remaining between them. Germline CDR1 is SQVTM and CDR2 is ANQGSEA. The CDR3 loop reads CSVGQGRATQYF. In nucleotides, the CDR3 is TGCAGCGTTGGGCAGGGGCGGGCTACGCAGTATTTT.

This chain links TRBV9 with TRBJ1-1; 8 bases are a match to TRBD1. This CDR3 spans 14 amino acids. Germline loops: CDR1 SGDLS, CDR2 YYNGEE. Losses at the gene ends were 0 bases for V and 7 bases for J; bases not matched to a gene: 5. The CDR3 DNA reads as TGTGCCAGCAGCGTAGGTCAGGGGGCAAATGAAGCTTTCTTT. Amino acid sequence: CASSVGQGANEAFF.

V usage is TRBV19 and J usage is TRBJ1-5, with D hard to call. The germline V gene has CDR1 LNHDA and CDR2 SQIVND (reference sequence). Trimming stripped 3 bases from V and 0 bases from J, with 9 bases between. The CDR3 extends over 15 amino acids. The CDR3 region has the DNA TGTGCCAGTAGTATTATCCTATATAGCAATCAGCCCCAGCATTTT. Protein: CASSIILYSNQPQHF.

The CDR3 loop reads CASSRRRGRLREDHTEAFF. CDR3 nucleotide sequence: TGTGCCAGCAGCCGCAGGAGGGGGCGCTTGAGGGAGGATCACACTGAAGCTTTCTTT. This chain links TRBV7-9 with TRBJ1-1; TRBD1 matches 7 bases. The V and J ends lost 5 bases and 3 bases, in that order; junction bases with no gene match: 21. The CDR3 spans 19 residues. Germline CDR1 SEHNR, CDR2 FQNEAQ (reference sequence). The full variable domain, completed using reference TRBV7-9 and TRBJ1-1, is DTGVSQNPRHKITKRGQNVTFRCDPISEHNRLYWYRQTLGQGPEFLTYFQNEAQLEKSRLLSDRFSAERPKGSFSTLEIQRTEQGDSAMYLCASSRRRGRLREDHTEAFFGQGTRLTVV.

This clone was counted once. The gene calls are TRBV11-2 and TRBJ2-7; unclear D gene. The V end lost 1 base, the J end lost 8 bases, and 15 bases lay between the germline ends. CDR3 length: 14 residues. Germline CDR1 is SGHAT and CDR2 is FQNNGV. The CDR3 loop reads CASSLGPASDKQYF. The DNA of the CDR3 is TGTGCCAGCAGCTTAGGACCGGCCTCTGACAAGCAGTACTTC.

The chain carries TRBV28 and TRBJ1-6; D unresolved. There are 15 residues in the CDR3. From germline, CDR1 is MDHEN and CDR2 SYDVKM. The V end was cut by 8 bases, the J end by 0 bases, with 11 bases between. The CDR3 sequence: CASGPRGSYNSPLHF. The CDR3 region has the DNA TGTGCCAGCGGCCCTCGGGGCTCCTATAATTCACCCCTCCACTTT.

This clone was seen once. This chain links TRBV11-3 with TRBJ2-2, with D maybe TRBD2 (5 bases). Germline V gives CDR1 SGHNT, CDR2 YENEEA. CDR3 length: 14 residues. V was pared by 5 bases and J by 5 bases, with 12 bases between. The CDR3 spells CASSRTAITGELFF. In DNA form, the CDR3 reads TGTGCCAGCAGCCGGACTGCTATAACCGGGGAGCTGTTTTTT.

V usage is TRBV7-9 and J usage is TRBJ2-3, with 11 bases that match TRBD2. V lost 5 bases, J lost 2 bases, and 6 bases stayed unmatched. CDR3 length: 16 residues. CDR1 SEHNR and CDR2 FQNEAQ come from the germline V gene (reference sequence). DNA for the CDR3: TGTGCCAGCAGCGCAGGGACTAGCGGACTCACAGATACGCAGTATTTT. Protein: CASSAGTSGLTDTQYF.

The CDR3 spells CASSQEPGQQRAQHF. The CDR3 DNA reads as TGCGCCAGCAGCCAAGAACCGGGACAGCAGCGGGCCCAGCATTTT. This chain connects TRBV4-3 to TRBJ1-5; 7 nucleotides line up with TRBD1. V lost 0 bases to trimming and J lost 11 bases; unmatched junction nucleotides: 10. The length of the CDR3 is 15 residues. Germline V gene sequence: CDR1 LGHNA, CDR2 YSLEER.

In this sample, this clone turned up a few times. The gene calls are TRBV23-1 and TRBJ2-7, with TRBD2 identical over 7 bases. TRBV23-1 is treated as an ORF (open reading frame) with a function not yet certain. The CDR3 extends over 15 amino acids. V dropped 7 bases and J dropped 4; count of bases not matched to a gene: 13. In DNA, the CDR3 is TGCGCCAGCACTCCCTCTTGTTGGGGAGGGTACGAGCAGTACTTC. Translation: CASTPSCWGGYEQYF.

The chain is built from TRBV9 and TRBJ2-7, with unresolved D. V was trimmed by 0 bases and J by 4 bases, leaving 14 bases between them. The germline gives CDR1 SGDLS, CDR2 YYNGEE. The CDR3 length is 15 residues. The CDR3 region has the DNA TGTGCCAGCAGCGTAGGCGTCGCCCAACTTTACGAGCAGTACTTC. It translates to CASSVGVAQLYEQYF. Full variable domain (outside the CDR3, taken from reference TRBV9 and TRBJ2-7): DSGVTQTPKHLITATGQRVTLRCSPRSGDLSVYWYQQSLDQGLQFLIQYYNGEERAKGNILERFSAQQFPDLHSELNLSSLELGDSALYFCASSVGVAQLYEQYFGPGTRLTVT.

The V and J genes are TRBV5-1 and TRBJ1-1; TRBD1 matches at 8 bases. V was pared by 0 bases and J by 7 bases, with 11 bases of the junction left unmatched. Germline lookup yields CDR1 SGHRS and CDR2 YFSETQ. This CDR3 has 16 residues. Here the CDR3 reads CASSLEAGGGTGEAFF. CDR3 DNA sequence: TGCGCCAGCAGCTTGGAGGCAGGAGGGGGGACAGGTGAAGCTTTCTTT.

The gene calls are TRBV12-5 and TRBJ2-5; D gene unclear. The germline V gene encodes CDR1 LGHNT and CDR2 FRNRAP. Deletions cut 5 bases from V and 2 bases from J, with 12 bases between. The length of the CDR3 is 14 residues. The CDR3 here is CASGLGSLQETQYF. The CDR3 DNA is TGTGCTAGTGGTCTGGGCTCTCTACAAGAGACCCAGTACTTC.

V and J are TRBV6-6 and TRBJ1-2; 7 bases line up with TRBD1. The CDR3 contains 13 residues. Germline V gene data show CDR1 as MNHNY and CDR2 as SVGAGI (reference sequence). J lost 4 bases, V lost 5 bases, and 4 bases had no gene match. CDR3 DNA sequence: TGTGCCAGCAGTAAGGGACAGCCCTATGGCTACACCTTC. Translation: CASSKGQPYGYTF.